This T cell receptor (beta chain) was recovered during a study of breast tumors, draining lymph nodes, adjacent tissues. Broader study findings: Tumor T cell lymph node origin was a supported hypothesis, not proven. Tumors had less TCR diversity than lymph nodes, more than nontumor tissue. Luminal-like breast cancer showed significantly greater tumor-nontumor repertoire similarity than basal-like breast cancer did. Findings are consistent with lymph node origin and intratumoral expansion of most tumor T cells.

TCRdb redid the calling of the multiplex PCR reads with MiXCR, one entry per CDR3 protein. The table lists 20,000 to 25,000 distinct CDR3 sequences, about a third of them singletons. This clonotype was seen ten or more times. Its antigen remains unknown. Between the trimmed V and J ends, which lost 3 bases and 1 base, there was a span of 13 bases. This CDR3 comprises 16 residues. In germline, CDR1 is KGHSH, CDR2 LQKENI. Sequenced: breast tumor tissue. The chain has TRBV18 and TRBJ2-1; D is unclear. This TCR was sampled from a female donor with breast cancer. Some clones in this sample may be carry-over from other donors' samples. This CDR3 reads CASSPDMTVSYNEQFF. DNA of the CDR3: TGTGCCAGCTCACCTGATATGACGGTTTCCTACAATGAGCAGTTCTTC.